The next 3 T cell receptor beta chains were all read from a single sample in a study of blood T cell repertoires in COVID-19. This table comes from immunoSEQ multiplex PCR, and its TCRdb copy is limited to in-frame clones, with some not included. The sample has 150,000 to 200,000 clones; about four fifths are singletons. The sample taken for sequencing was PBMCs or T cells enriched from blood (not recorded which). The receptors originated from a man aged 50 to 60 who had recovered from COVID-19.

The chain carries TRBV7-9 and TRBJ2-7, with D tentatively TRBD1 (5 bases). The germline V and J ends were trimmed by 2 bases and 2 bases, with 13 bases remaining between them. The length of the CDR3 is 15 residues. CDR1 is SEHNR, CDR2 FQNEAQ, per germline (reference sequence). The CDR3 loop reads CASSLSNDRTYEQYF. DNA of the CDR3: TGTGCCAGCAGCTTATCAAATGACAGAACCTACGAGCAGTACTTC. The complete variable domain, with remaining parts taken from reference TRBV7-9 and TRBJ2-7, reads DTGVSQNPRHKITKRGQNVTFRCDPISEHNRLYWYRQTLGQGPEFLTYFQNEAQLEKSRLLSDRFSAERPKGSFSTLEIQRTEQGDSAMYLCASSLSNDRTYEQYFGPGTRLTVT.

The chain employs TRBV7-3 and TRBJ1-5, with D possibly matching TRBD1 (5 bases). This CDR3 has 13 residues. Germline loops: CDR1 SGHTA, CDR2 FQGTGA. Trimming removed 5 bases at V and 7 bases at J, with 12 bases between. CDR3 sequence reads: CASSPTRGQPQHF. The CDR3 DNA follows: TGTGCCAGCAGCCCGACTAGGGGACAGCCCCAGCATTTT.

J is TRBJ1-4 and V is TRBV5-6, with no clear D. Trimming took off 3 bases at V and 0 bases at J, with 9 bases between the two ends. Germline V gene lookup returns CDR1 SGHDT and CDR2 YYEEEE. The CDR3 consists of 15 residues. The CDR3 DNA follows: TGTGCCAGCAGCTCGGCGACTGCAACTAATGAAAAACTGTTTTTT. Translating it yields CASSSATATNEKLFF.